This TCR beta chain was retrieved from a study of cytomegalovirus exposure and HLA in healthy donors. About the study: Membership in the Caucasian-associated ancestry cluster was found for about four fifths of 300 to 400 genotyped donors.

Germline V gene lookup returns CDR1 SSHAT and CDR2 FNYEAQ (reference sequence). The CDR3 loop spans 15 amino acids. Notes on this clone: The antigen remains unidentified. A junction boundary mismatches the germline segment, possibly from a read error.

Notes on the study in general: Owing to their indistinguishability, certain V segments, notably TRBV6-2 and TRBV6-3, were excluded.

The PCR ran on 60 Vbeta and 13 Jbeta primers. Assay used: immunoSEQ multiplex PCR; TCRdb lists only in-frame clones, some missing. The sample lists approximately 170,000 clones; about 80% were seen once. The TCR originated in a woman aged 40 to 55 in good health and CMV-seronegative. Sequenced sample: PBMCs. The V gene is TRBV7-7, the J gene TRBJ2-2; D ambiguous. CDR3 residues: CASSLEAGLTGELFF. CDR3 nucleotides: TGTGCTAGCAGCTTAGAGGCAGGTTTGACCGGGGAGCTGTTTTTT.